This T cell receptor beta chain is from a study of Graves' ophthalmopathy and Graves' hyperthyroidism. The germline V gene encodes CDR1 MDHEN and CDR2 SYDVKM. This CDR3 contains 13 residues. V lost 3 bases and J lost 6, with 11 bases in between. Establishment of the diagnosis relied upon clinical symptoms, serum thyroxine, TRAb, thyroid ultrasound and orbital computed tomography. RNA transcripts yielded amplified TCR beta CDR3 regions. The library came from an HTBI-primed first-round RT-PCR and a second-round multiplex PCR. One entry per CDR3 protein, called by TCRdb with MiXCR from the multiplex PCR reads. Of nearly 400,000 distinct CDR3 sequences in the sample, about 18% were seen once.

The chain uses TRBV28 and TRBJ1-1; D remains unclear. The sample taken for sequencing was peripheral blood. The origin of this receptor is a woman aged 18-35 years with Graves' ophthalmopathy. The DNA for the CDR3 is TGTGCCAGCAGTTTTTGGTGGCGCGCTGAAGCTTTCTTT. It yields the protein CASSFWWRAEAFF.